The 21 T cell receptor beta chains given below trace back to one sample, sequenced in a study of T cells after yellow fever vaccination. TCRdb re-called the 5' RACE reads with MiXCR, one entry per CDR3 protein. The sample lists under 400,000 distinct CDR3 sequences, around 12% seen once, with 2.5% to 3.5% in the top ten. The sequences come from CD4+ T cells sorted from PBMCs, collected 15 days after the yellow fever booster vaccination. The source of these receptors is a man aged 18 to 30 who received the YFV17D yellow fever vaccine.

This clonotype was found a few times. This chain connects TRBV10-1 to TRBJ2-7; D might be TRBD1 (6 bases). The V and J ends lost 8 bases and 2 bases respectively, with 13 bases between them. The germline V gene encodes CDR1 WNHNN and CDR2 SYGVQD (reference sequence). The CDR3 is 13 amino acids. The CDR3 protein is CASQDSKTYEQYF. In DNA, the CDR3 is TGCGCCAGCCAGGACAGCAAAACCTACGAGCAGTACTTC.

Regarding this clonotype: Just one base apart from a much larger clone, this may be a read error. The rearrangement links TRBV27 to TRBJ1-1; D gene unclear. Germline CDR1 and CDR2: MNHEY and SMNVEV (reference sequence). Trimming stripped 4 bases from V and 2 bases from J, with 8 bases between. The CDR3 extends over 13 amino acids. As DNA, the CDR3 is TGTGCCAGCAGTTGGGAAAGAAACACTGAAGCTTTCTTT. Protein: CASSWERNTEAFF.

This clonotype was counted ten times or more. This chain joins TRBV5-5 and TRBJ1-6; 9 bases map to TRBD1. Germline V gene sequence: CDR1 SGHKS, CDR2 YYEKEE (reference sequence). The CDR3 contains 20 residues. Germline trimming cut 3 bases from V and 0 bases from J; bases unmatched to any gene: 13. The CDR3 nucleotides read TGTGCCAGCAGCTCCTCCGGGACAGGGATTTTTTACTCCTATAATTCACCCCTCCACTTT. It translates to CASSSSGTGIFYSYNSPLHF.

V usage is TRBV7-2 and J usage is TRBJ2-3, with D uncertain. Trimming left V 1 base short and J 8 bases short, with 16 bases between. Germline CDR1 is SGHTA and CDR2 is FQGNSA. The CDR3 is made up of 15 amino acids. The CDR3 DNA follows: TGTGCCAGCAGCTTAGGACTCCCCCGGGTAGCTACGCAGTATTTT. Translating gives CASSLGLPRVATQYF.

In its sample, this clonotype was seen a few times. V gene TRBV6-2 or TRBV6-3 combines with J gene TRBJ2-4; a possible D gene is TRBD2 (5 bases). The CDR3 consists of 15 residues. With 2 bases removed from V and 2 bases from J, the gap between germline ends came to 10 bases. Germline V gene data show CDR1 as MNHEY and CDR2 as SVGEGT. The CDR3 DNA reads as TGTGCCAGCAGTTACGCGGGTACCACCAAAAACATTCAGTACTTC. Protein product: CASSYAGTTKNIQYF.

The chain couples TRBV30 to TRBJ2-7, with unresolved D. V lost 4 bases and J 2 bases, leaving 9 bases between the germline ends. The CDR3 loop spans 12 amino acids. CDR1 is GTSNPN, CDR2 SVGIG, per germline (reference sequence). Here the CDR3 DNA reads TGTGCCTGGAAGTCAGGCCCCTACGAGCAGTACTTC. Encoded protein: CAWKSGPYEQYF.

This clonotype turned up a few times. The rearrangement uses TRBV6-6 and TRBJ2-7, with 10 bases aligning to TRBD2. Trimming cost V 7 bases and J 3 bases; bases outside gene matches: 6. Looked up from germline, CDR1 is MNHNY and CDR2 is SVGAGI (reference sequence). CDR3 size: 14 residues. The CDR3 DNA reads as TGTGCCAGCACCCATAGCGGGGGGATCTACGAGCAGTACGTC. Protein: CASTHSGGIYEQYV.

This clonotype has at least ten counts. The J gene is TRBJ2-1, the V gene TRBV5-4; 7 bases agree with TRBD2. The CDR3 length is 14 residues. Losses at the gene ends were 5 bases for V and 1 base for J; bases not matched to a gene: 3. CDR1 is SGHNT and CDR2 is YYREEE in the germline V gene (reference sequence). The CDR3 bases are TGTGCCAGCAGTGGGGGGGGGTCCTACAATGAGCAGTTCTTC. Translating gives CASSGGGSYNEQFF.

The chain combines TRBV4-1 with TRBJ2-2, with D perhaps being TRBD1 or TRBD2 (5 bases each). The CDR3 runs 17 residues. The V gene lost 1 base and the J gene lost 1 base, with 13 bases spanning the gap. CDR1 is MGHRA, CDR2 YSYEKL, per germline. As DNA, the CDR3 is TGCGCCAGCAGCCAAGGAAGACCGAGGGGGAACACCGGGGAGCTGTTTTTT. Its protein is CASSQGRPRGNTGELFF.

This clonotype has a handful of counts. J is TRBJ2-5 and V is TRBV25-1; D ambiguous. Trimming took off 4 bases at V and 1 base at J, with 7 bases between the two ends. The germline CDR1 and CDR2 sequences are MGHDK and SYGVNS. The CDR3 consists of 13 residues. Written as DNA, the CDR3 is TGTGCCAGCAGTGTATCACTCCAAGAGACCCAGTACTTC. Translating it yields CASSVSLQETQYF.

This clonotype was recorded at least ten times. V usage is TRBV4-1 and J usage is TRBJ2-3; 12 nucleotides line up with TRBD2. Germline values: CDR1 MGHRA, CDR2 YSYEKL. V was pared by 4 bases and J by 0 bases, with 8 bases of the junction left unmatched. The CDR3 runs 18 residues. Here the CDR3 reads CASSPRTSGDSSTDTQYF. The CDR3 region has the DNA TGCGCCAGCAGCCCCAGGACTAGCGGGGACTCTAGCACAGATACGCAGTATTTT.

This clonotype has at least ten counts. The rearrangement uses TRBV6-5 and TRBJ1-2; D is perhaps TRBD1 (5 bases). CDR1 and CDR2 from the germline V gene are MNHEY and SVGAGI. The V and J ends lost 7 bases and 6 bases respectively, with 21 bases between them. The CDR3 is made up of 15 amino acids. Written as DNA, the CDR3 is TGTGCCAGCAAATTCGAGGGGATCTTAGGAGATGGCTACACCTTC. Its protein is CASKFEGILGDGYTF.

The chain is built from TRBV28 and TRBJ2-2, with TRBD1 matching over 10 bases. The CDR3 sequence is 18 residues long. V was clipped by 5 bases and J by 6 bases; unmatched bases: 15. CDR1 and CDR2 (germline): MDHEN, SYDVKM. CDR3 in amino acids: CASSPHHGTGVRAGELFF. The CDR3 bases are TGTGCCAGCAGTCCCCACCACGGGACAGGGGTTAGGGCCGGGGAGCTGTTTTTT.

This clonotype was counted between two and nine times. The chain couples TRBV12-3 or TRBV12-4 to TRBJ1-3; D not resolved. The V gene lost 5 bases and the J gene lost 2 bases, with 10 bases spanning the gap. The CDR3 extends over 14 amino acids. Here the CDR3 DNA reads TGTGCCAGCAGTCGGACGGGGACTGGAAACACCATATATTTT. It specifies CASSRTGTGNTIYF.

The genes are TRBV12-2 and TRBJ2-7. TRBV12-2 is marked as a pseudogene. The CDR3 is 15 residues long. Here the CDR3 reads CASRLALKPKYEQYF. CDR3 sequence (DNA): TGTGCAAGTCGCTTAGCTCTTAAGCCCAAATACGAGCAGTACTTC.

This clonotype was counted at least ten times. The chain employs TRBV6-2 or TRBV6-3 and TRBJ2-5; TRBD2 matches 12 bases. Germline lookup yields CDR1 MNHEY and CDR2 SVGEGT. The trim removed 6 bases at V and 4 bases at J, leaving 0 bases unmatched. The CDR3 has 13 residues. Here the CDR3 reads CASRTSGGETQYF. CDR3 coding DNA: TGTGCCAGCAGGACTAGCGGGGGAGAGACCCAGTACTTC.

This clonotype has a count of ten or more. The V gene is TRBV4-2, the J gene TRBJ2-5; 7 bases are shared with TRBD2. Trimming at V came to 0 bases and at J to 5 bases, leaving 6 bases not matched to a gene. CDR3 length equals 15 residues. Germline CDR1 and CDR2: LGHNA and YNFKEQ. As DNA, the CDR3 is TGTGCCAGCAGCCAAGACCCGCGGCGGGAGGAGACCCAGTACTTC. The encoded protein is CASSQDPRREETQYF.

The chain carries TRBV24-1 and TRBJ2-6; D may be TRBD1 or TRBD2 (5 bases each). This CDR3 is built from 18 residues. Trimming took off 3 bases at V and 0 bases at J, with 14 bases between the two ends. Germline V gives CDR1 KGHDR, CDR2 SFDVKD. The CDR3 loop reads CATSDTVEGSSGANVLTF. In DNA form, the CDR3 reads TGTGCCACCAGTGATACAGTCGAGGGGAGCTCTGGGGCCAACGTCCTGACTTTC.

The chain's CDR3 is CASRGRNTGELFF. The CDR3 DNA reads as TGCGCCAGCAGGGGGAGGAACACCGGGGAGCTGTTTTTT. The genes are TRBV4-3 and TRBJ2-2, with a weak D call TRBD2 (5 bases). The V end was cut by 6 bases, the J end by 1 base, with 6 bases between. CDR1 is LGHNA and CDR2 is YSLEER in the germline V gene. The CDR3 is 13 amino acids.

This clonotype was detected a few times. The chain employs TRBV12-3 or TRBV12-4 and TRBJ2-3; TRBD1 matches at 7 bases. Trimming cost V 6 bases and J 6 bases; bases outside gene matches: 24. This CDR3 region has 19 residues. CDR3 sequence: CASSTDRVSQSHDADTQYF. The CDR3 DNA sequence: TGTGCCAGCAGCACTGACAGGGTCTCTCAAAGCCACGATGCCGATACGCAGTATTTT.

The table lists this clonotype with many counts. The chain combines TRBV7-2 with TRBJ1-1; a possible D gene is TRBD1 (5 bases). The CDR3 consists of 15 residues. V was pared by 3 bases and J by 0 bases, with 11 bases between. Germline loops: CDR1 SGHTA, CDR2 FQGNSA. CDR3 residues: CASSFQGSMNTEAFF. The CDR3 nucleotides read TGTGCCAGCAGCTTCCAGGGCAGCATGAACACTGAAGCTTTCTTT.